The sequence of this T cell receptor (beta chain) was determined in a study of CD8+CD57+ T cells in acquired aplastic anemia. CDR3 and TCR beta VDJ profiling relied on genomic DNA as the template. TCRdb reprocessed the reads via MiXCR and lists one record per CDR3 protein. Of about 270,000 distinct CDR3 sequences detected, roughly three fifths appear once; the ten largest clones hold 8%. This clonotype was detected only a few times. The clonotype comes from a human donor with severe aplastic anemia or a healthy control (not recorded which). The sequencing sample was made of sorted CD4+, CD8+, or CD8+CD57+ T cells (not recorded which) from PBMCs.

The CDR3 coding sequence is TGTGCCATCAGTGACGTGACGGATGAAGCTTTCTTT. It is translated as CAISDVTDEAFF. The chain employs TRBV10-3 and TRBJ1-1, with D unresolved. The CDR3 has 12 amino acids. Germline lookup yields CDR1 ENHRY and CDR2 SYGVKD. Trimming shortened V by 3 bases and J by 7 bases, and 9 bases separated the two germline ends.